These 5 T cell receptor beta chains originate from one sample sequenced in a study of regulatory T cells in long-lasting Graves disease. Time point in this sample: newly diagnosed GD, antithyroid drugs for less than 3 months. RNA from PBMCs was the source of the TCR library. TCR beta libraries were built with iRepertoire HTBI primers and Arm-PCR of CDR3 regions. TCRdb re-called the multiplex PCR reads with MiXCR, one entry per CDR3 protein. This sample has approximately 470,000 distinct CDR3 sequences; about 16% occur once, and the top ten carry approximately 12%. This same sample was also taken into another study, of T cells in Graves' hyperthyroidism and ophthalmopathy.

Sample: peripheral blood mononuclear cells (PBMCs), taken at new diagnosis, from a patient treated with antithyroid drugs. The source is a man aged 35 to 55 with Graves disease.

This clonotype has a count of ten or more. Germline and junction disagree at one end, which may indicate a read error. The genes are TRBV5-1 and TRBJ2-7; the match to TRBD1 covers 11 bases. The CDR3 runs to 14 residues. Germline assignment: CDR1 SGHRS and CDR2 YFSETQ. The CDR3, as DNA: TGTGCCAGCAGCCCGGGGACAGGGGGGTACGAGCAGTACTTC. This codes for CASSPGTGGYEQYF.

The V gene is TRBV15, the J gene TRBJ1-4; unclear D gene. This CDR3 is built from 15 residues. The germline V gene has CDR1 LNHNV and CDR2 YYDKDF (reference sequence). The germline V and J ends were trimmed by 4 bases and 8 bases, with 17 bases remaining between them. CDR3 sequence reads: CATSTNRRAEEKLFF. The DNA of the CDR3 is TGTGCCACCAGCACCAACCGTAGGGCTGAGGAAAAACTGTTTTTT.

This clonotype was counted at least ten times. V and J are TRBV20-1 and TRBJ2-5; 7 nucleotides match TRBD2. This CDR3 region has 14 residues. CDR1 is DFQATT, CDR2 SNEGSKA, per germline (reference sequence). V lost 6 bases and J lost 5; bases outside the gene matches: 12. CDR3 loop: CSAIPLAVGETQYF. The CDR3 DNA is TGCAGTGCCATTCCTCTAGCGGTTGGGGAGACCCAGTACTTC.

Details on this clonotype: Here the CDR3 omits its conserved ending phenylalanine or tryptophan, so a read error is the likely source. The chain employs TRBV30 and TRBJ2-1; 8 bases agree with TRBD2. Germline-derived CDR1 and CDR2 are GTSNPN and SVGIG (reference sequence). V dropped 0 bases and J dropped 6; count of bases not matched to a gene: 13. This CDR3 region has 17 residues. CDR3 protein: CAWSVRSSGLYFNEQFL. The CDR3 bases are TGTGCCTGGAGTGTACGGTCTAGCGGGCTATATTTCAATGAGCAGTTCCTC.

In this sample, this clonotype turned up many times. The gene calls are TRBV28 and TRBJ2-7, with D tentatively TRBD1 or TRBD2 (5 bases each). The germline V gene has CDR1 MDHEN and CDR2 SYDVKM. The CDR3 extends over 15 amino acids. The V and J ends lost 5 bases and 4 bases respectively, with 18 bases between them. The CDR3 region has the DNA TGTGCCAGCAGTCCCGCCGGGACCGGATATTACGAGCAGTACTTC. Translating it yields CASSPAGTGYYEQYF.